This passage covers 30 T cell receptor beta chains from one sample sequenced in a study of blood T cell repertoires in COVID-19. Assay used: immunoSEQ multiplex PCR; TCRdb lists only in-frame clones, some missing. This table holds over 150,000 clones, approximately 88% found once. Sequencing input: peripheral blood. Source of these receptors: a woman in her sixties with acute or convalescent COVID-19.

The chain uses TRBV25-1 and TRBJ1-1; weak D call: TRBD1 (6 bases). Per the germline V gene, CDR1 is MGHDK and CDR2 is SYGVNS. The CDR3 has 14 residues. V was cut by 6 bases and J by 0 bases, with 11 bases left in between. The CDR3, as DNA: TGTGCCAGCAGGCTGGGGGCAATGAACACTGAAGCTTTCTTT. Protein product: CASRLGAMNTEAFF.

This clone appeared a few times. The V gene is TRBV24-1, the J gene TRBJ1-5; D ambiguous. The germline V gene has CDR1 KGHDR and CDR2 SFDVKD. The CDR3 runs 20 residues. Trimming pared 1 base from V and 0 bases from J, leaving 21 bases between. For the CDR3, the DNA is TGTGCCACCAGTGATTTCGGTACGGGAAAAAGTGGAGTTAGCAATCAGCCCCAGCATTTT. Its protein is CATSDFGTGKSGVSNQPQHF.

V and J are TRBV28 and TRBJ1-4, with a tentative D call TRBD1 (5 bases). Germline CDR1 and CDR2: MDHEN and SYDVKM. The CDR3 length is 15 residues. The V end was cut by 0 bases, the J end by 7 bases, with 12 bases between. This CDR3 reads CASSLWTAGPEKLFF. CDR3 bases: TGTGCCAGCAGTTTATGGACAGCTGGACCTGAAAAACTGTTTTTT.

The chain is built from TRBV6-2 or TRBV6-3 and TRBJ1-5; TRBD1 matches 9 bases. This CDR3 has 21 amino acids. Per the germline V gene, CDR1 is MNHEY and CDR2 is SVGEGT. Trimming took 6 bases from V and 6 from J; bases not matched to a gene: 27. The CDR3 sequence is CASSNLTEIVAGQGVGQPQHF. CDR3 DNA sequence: TGTGCCAGCAGCAACCTCACAGAGATTGTGGCGGGACAGGGAGTTGGTCAGCCCCAGCATTTT.

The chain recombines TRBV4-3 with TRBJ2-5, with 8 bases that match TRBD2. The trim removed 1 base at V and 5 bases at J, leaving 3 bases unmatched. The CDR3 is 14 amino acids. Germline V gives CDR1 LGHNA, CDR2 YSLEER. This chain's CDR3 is CASSQGLAQETQYF. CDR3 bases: TGCGCCAGCAGCCAAGGACTAGCGCAGGAGACCCAGTACTTC.

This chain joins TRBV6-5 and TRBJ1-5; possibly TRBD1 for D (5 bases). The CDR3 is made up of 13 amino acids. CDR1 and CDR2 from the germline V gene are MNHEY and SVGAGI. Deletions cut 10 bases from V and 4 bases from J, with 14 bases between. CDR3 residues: CATGREGNQPQHF. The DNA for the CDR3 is TGTGCCACTGGGCGGGAGGGGAATCAGCCCCAGCATTTT.

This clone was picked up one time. Written as DNA, the CDR3 is TGCGCCAGCAGCCCCGTAGGGGGCAAAGAGACCCAGTACTTC. Translating gives CASSPVGGKETQYF. The rearrangement uses TRBV5-1 and TRBJ2-5; TRBD1 aligns across 7 bases. V lost 4 bases, J lost 3 bases, and 6 bases stayed unmatched. The CDR3 covers 14 residues. Looked up from germline, CDR1 is SGHRS and CDR2 is YFSETQ.

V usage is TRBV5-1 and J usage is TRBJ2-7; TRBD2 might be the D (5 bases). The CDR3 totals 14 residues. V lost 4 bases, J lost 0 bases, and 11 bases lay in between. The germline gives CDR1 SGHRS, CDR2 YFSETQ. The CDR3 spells CASSREGSSYEQYF. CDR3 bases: TGCGCCAGCAGCCGAGAGGGAAGCTCCTACGAGCAGTACTTC.

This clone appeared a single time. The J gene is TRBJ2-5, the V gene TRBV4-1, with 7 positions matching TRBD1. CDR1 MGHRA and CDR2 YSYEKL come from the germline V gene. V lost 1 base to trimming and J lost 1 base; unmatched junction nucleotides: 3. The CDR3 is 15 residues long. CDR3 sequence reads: CASSQATGFQETQYF. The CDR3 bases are TGCGCCAGCAGCCAAGCGACAGGGTTCCAAGAGACCCAGTACTTC.

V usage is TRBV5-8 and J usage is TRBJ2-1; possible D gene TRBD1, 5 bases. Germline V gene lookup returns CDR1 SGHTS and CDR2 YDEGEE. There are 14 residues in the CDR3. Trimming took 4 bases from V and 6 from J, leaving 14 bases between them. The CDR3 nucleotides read TGTGCCAGCAGCCCGAGACAGTTCCCCAATGAGCAGTTCTTC. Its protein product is CASSPRQFPNEQFF.

DNA for the CDR3: TGTGCCAGCAGTTACTCTTTCCAGGGGAACTATGGCTACACCTTC. Protein: CASSYSFQGNYGYTF. The chain links TRBV6-5 to TRBJ1-2, with D maybe TRBD1 (6 bases). Trimming removed 0 bases at V and 2 bases at J, with 10 bases between. The germline V gene has CDR1 MNHEY and CDR2 SVGAGI. CDR3 length: 15 residues.

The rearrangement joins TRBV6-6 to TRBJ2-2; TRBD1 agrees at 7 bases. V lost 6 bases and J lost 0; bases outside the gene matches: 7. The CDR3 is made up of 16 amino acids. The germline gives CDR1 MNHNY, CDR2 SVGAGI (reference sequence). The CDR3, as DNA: TGTGCCAGCAGGAAAGGACAGGCGACGAACACCGGGGAGCTGTTTTTT. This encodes CASRKGQATNTGELFF.

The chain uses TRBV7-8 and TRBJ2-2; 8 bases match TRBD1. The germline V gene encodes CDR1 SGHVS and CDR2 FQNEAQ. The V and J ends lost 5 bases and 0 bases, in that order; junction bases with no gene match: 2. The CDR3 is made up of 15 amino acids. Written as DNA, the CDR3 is TGTGCCAGCAGCCTACAGGGGGCGAACACCGGGGAGCTGTTTTTT. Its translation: CASSLQGANTGELFF.

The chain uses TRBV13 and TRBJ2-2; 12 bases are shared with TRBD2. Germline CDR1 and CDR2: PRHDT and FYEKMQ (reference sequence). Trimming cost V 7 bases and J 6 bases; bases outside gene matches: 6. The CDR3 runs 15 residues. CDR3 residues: CASTQLAGGPGELFF. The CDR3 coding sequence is TGTGCCAGCACCCAGCTAGCGGGGGGGCCCGGGGAGCTGTTTTTT.

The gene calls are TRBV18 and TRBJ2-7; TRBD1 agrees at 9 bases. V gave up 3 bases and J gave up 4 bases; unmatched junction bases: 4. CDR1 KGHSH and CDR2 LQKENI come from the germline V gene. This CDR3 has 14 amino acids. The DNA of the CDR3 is TGTGCCAGCTCACCCGGGACAGGGTTTTACGAGCAGTACTTC. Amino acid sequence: CASSPGTGFYEQYF.

The DNA for the CDR3 is TGTGCCAGCAGTTTGGACAGGAATGGCTACACCTTC. Protein sequence: CASSLDRNGYTF. The chain links TRBV7-2 to TRBJ1-2; 7 nucleotides align to TRBD1. The CDR3 length is 12 residues. The ends lost 6 bases at V and 6 bases at J; junction bases unmatched: 4. Per the germline V gene, CDR1 is SGHTA and CDR2 is FQGNSA. Drawing the rest from reference TRBV7-2 and TRBJ1-2, the complete variable domain is GAGVSQSPSNKVTEKGKDVELRCDPISGHTALYWYRQSLGQGLEFLIYFQGNSAPDKSGLPSDRFSAERTGGSVSTLTIQRTQQEDSAVYLCASSLDRNGYTFGSGTRLTVV.

CDR3 in amino acids: CASSLKGQYNSPLHF. The CDR3 region has the DNA TGTGCCAGCAGCTTGAAAGGACAGTATAATTCACCCCTCCACTTT. The chain employs TRBV5-4 and TRBJ1-6, with TRBD1 as a possible D gene (6 bases). The CDR3 sequence is 15 residues long. V lost 1 base and J 4 bases, leaving 9 bases between the germline ends. CDR1 is SGHNT, CDR2 YYREEE, per germline (reference sequence).

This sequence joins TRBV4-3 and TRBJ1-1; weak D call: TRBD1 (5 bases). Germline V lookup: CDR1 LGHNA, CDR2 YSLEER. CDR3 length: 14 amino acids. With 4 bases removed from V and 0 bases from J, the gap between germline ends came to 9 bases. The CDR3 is CASSLETVNTEAFF. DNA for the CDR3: TGCGCCAGCAGCCTAGAGACAGTGAACACTGAAGCTTTCTTT.

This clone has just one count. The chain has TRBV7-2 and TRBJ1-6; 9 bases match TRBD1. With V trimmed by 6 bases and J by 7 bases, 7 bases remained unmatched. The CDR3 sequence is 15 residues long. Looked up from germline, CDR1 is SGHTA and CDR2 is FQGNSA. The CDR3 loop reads CASRTLQGANSPLHF. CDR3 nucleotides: TGTGCCAGCAGAACTCTACAGGGGGCGAATTCACCCCTCCACTTT.

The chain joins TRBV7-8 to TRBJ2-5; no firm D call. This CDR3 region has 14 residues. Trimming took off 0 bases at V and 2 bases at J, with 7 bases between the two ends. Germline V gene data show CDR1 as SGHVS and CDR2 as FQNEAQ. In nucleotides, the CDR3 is TGTGCCAGCAGCTTAGCGCACAGTCAAGAGACCCAGTACTTC. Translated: CASSLAHSQETQYF.

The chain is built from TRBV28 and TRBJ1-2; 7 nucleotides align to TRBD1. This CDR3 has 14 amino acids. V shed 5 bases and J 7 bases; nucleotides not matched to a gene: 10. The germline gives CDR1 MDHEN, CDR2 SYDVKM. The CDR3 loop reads CASSLGTAAVGYTF. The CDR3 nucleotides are TGTGCCAGCAGTCTCGGGACAGCCGCAGTTGGCTACACCTTC.

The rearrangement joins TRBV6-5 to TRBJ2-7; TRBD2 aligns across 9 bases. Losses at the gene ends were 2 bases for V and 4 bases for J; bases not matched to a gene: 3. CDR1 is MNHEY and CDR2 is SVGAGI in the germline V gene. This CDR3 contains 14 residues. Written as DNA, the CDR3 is TGTGCCAGCAGTTACGGAGCGGGGGGTTACGAGCAGTACTTC. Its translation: CASSYGAGGYEQYF.

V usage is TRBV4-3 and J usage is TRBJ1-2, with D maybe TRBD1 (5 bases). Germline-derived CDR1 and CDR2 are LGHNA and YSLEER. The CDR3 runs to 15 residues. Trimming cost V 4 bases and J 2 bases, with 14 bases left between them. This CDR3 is CASSPTRWGNYGYTF. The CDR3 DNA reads TGCGCCAGCAGCCCCACGCGATGGGGCAACTATGGCTACACCTTC.

In DNA form, the CDR3 reads TGTGCCAGCAGCCAGTGGACACTAGAGACCCAGTACTTC. It specifies CASSQWTLETQYF. This chain links TRBV7-6 with TRBJ2-5, with D possibly TRBD1 on 5 matching bases. V was trimmed by 5 bases and J by 4 bases, leaving 11 bases between them. CDR3 length: 13 residues. Germline V gene data show CDR1 as SGHVS and CDR2 as FNYEAQ.

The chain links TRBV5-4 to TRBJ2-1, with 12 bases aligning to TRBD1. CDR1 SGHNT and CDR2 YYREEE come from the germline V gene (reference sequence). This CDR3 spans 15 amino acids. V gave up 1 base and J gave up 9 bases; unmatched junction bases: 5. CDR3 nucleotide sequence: TGTGCCAGCAGCTTGTCAGGGACAGGGGGCCGTGAGCAGTTCTTC. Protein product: CASSLSGTGGREQFF.

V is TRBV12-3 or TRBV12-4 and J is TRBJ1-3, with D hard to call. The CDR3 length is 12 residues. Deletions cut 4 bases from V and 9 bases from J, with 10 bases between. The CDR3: CASSSARLTIYF. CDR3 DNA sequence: TGTGCCAGCAGTTCGGCCAGGCTCACCATATATTTT.

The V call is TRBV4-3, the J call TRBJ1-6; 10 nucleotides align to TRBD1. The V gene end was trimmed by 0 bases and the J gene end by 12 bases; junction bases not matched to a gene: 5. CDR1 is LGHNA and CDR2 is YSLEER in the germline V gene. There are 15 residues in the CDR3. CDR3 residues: CASSQDRTGGRPLHF. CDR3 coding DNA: TGCGCCAGCAGCCAAGATAGGACAGGGGGGAGACCCCTCCACTTT.

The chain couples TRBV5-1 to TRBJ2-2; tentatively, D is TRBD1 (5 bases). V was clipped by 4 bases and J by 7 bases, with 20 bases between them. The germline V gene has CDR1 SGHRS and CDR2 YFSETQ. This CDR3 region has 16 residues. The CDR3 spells CASSTGHAGMSGELFF. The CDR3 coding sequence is TGCGCCAGCAGCACCGGACACGCCGGAATGAGCGGGGAGCTGTTTTTT.

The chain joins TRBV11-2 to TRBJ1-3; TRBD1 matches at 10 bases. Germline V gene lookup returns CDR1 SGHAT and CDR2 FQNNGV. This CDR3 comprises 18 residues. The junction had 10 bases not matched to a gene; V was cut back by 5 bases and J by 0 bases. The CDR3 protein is CASSRQGAPLLSGNTIYF. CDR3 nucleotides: TGTGCCAGCAGCCGACAGGGGGCGCCCCTCCTCTCTGGAAACACCATATATTTT.

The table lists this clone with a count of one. CDR3 DNA sequence: TGTGCCAGCAGCTCCCAGGGGAACCCCTCCTACGAGCAGTACTTC. Translating it yields CASSSQGNPSYEQYF. This chain uses TRBV3-1 (or the pseudogene TRBV3-2) with TRBJ2-7, with a weak D call TRBD1 (6 bases). The germline CDR1 and CDR2 sequences are LGHDT and YNNKEL (reference sequence). CDR3 size: 15 residues. Trimming left V 5 bases short and J 0 bases short, with 14 bases between.